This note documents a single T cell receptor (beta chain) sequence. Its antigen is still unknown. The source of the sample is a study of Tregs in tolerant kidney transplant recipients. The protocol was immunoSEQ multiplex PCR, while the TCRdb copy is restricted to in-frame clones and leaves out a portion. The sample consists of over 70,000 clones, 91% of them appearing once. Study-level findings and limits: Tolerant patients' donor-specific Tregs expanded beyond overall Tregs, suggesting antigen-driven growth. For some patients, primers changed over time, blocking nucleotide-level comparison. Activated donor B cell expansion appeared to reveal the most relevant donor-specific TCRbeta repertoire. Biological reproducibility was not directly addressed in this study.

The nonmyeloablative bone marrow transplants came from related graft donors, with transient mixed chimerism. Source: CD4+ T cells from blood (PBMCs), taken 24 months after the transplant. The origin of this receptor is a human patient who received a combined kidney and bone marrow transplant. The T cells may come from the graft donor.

This CDR3 reads CASSSAGVYNEQFF. CDR3 nucleotide sequence: TGTGCCAGCAGTTCAGCGGGTGTATACAATGAGCAGTTCTTC. The chain links TRBV9 to TRBJ2-1; perhaps TRBD2 as D (6 bases). The CDR3 is 14 amino acids. Per germline, CDR1 SGDLS and CDR2 YYNGEE. The germline V and J ends were trimmed by 5 bases and 4 bases, with 13 bases remaining between them.